The 5 T cell receptor beta chains below come from one sample, sequenced in a study of CD8 T cell repertoires and HIV-1 epitope variants. Clones were sequenced by immunoSEQ multiplex PCR, and TCRdb holds only the in-frame ones, with some missing. The sample has fewer than 7,500 clones, 65% to 70% seen once. No antigen has been assigned to these receptors. Sequencing input: cultured CD8+ T cells derived from PBMCs. The receptors stem from a male donor with HIV.

CDR3 DNA sequence: TGTGCCAGCAGCCCTTCGGGACAGGGGGACAACGAGCAGTACTTC. Encoded protein: CASSPSGQGDNEQYF. V gene TRBV13 combines with J gene TRBJ2-7; 11 bases agree with TRBD1. CDR3 length: 15 residues. Germline values: CDR1 PRHDT, CDR2 FYEKMQ (reference sequence). Trimming took 5 bases from V and 5 from J; bases not matched to a gene: 8.

V is TRBV5-1 and J is TRBJ1-2; 9 positions match TRBD1. The germline gives CDR1 SGHRS, CDR2 YFSETQ. V was clipped by 4 bases and J by 4 bases; unmatched bases: 8. This CDR3 contains 15 residues. The CDR3 bases are TGCGCCAGCAGCCCGGTCGTACAGGGGGCCTATGGCTACACCTTC. It yields the protein CASSPVVQGAYGYTF.

The rearrangement uses TRBV9 and TRBJ1-4, with 8 bases fitting TRBD1. The ends lost 4 bases at V and 5 bases at J; junction bases unmatched: 7. This CDR3 spans 15 amino acids. CDR1 and CDR2 (germline): SGDLS, YYNGEE. The CDR3 DNA follows: TGTGCCAGCAGCCACGCCCAGGGGGCCAATGAAAAACTGTTTTTT. Translating it yields CASSHAQGANEKLFF.

This clone has a handful of counts. The chain recombines TRBV11-2 with TRBJ2-7; D gene uncertain. Deletions cut 3 bases from V and 0 bases from J, with 6 bases between. Germline lookup yields CDR1 SGHAT and CDR2 FQNNGV. The CDR3 consists of 13 residues. The CDR3 bases are TGTGCCAGCAGCTTCACGTCCTCCTACGAGCAGTACTTC. This translates into CASSFTSSYEQYF.

This clone was recorded only once. The chain is built from TRBV27 and TRBJ2-2, with D perhaps TRBD1 (6 bases). V was clipped by 6 bases and J by 1 base, with 12 bases between them. This CDR3 has 15 residues. Germline CDR1 MNHEY, CDR2 SMNVEV (reference sequence). DNA of the CDR3: TGTGCCAGCAGCTCCGGGACACAGAACACCGGGGAGCTGTTTTTT. It translates to CASSSGTQNTGELFF.